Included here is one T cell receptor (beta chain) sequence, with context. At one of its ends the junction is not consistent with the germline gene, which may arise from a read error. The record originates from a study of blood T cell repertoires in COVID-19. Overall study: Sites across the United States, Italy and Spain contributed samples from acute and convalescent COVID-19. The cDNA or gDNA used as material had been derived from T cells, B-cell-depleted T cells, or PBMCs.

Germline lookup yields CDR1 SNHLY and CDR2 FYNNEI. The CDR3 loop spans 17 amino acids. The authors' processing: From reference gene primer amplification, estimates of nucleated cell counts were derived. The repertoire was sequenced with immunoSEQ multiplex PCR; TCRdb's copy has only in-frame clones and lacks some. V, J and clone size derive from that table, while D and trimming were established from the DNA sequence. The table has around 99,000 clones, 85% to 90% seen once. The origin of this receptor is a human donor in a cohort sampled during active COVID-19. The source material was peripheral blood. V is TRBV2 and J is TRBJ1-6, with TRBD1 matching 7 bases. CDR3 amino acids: CASSGRQGASYDSPLHF. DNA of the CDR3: TGTGCCAGCAGTGGGAGACAGGGCGCCTCCTATGATTCACCCCTCCACTTT.